These 11 T cell receptor beta chains came from one sample sequenced in a study of long-term antiretroviral therapy in people with HIV. Assay version v3.0 of immunoSEQ was used, and it was run at survey level. Libraries were prepared by immunoSEQ multiplex PCR; TCRdb keeps only in-frame clonotypes and omits some of them. The table lists some 33,000 clones, 95% to 98% of them singletons, with 1.5% to 2% in the top ten. The material sequenced was unsorted PBMCs, taken 7.6 years after starting antiretroviral therapy. The receptors shown here come from a man between 25 and 39 years old with HIV.

This chain connects TRBV4-3 to TRBJ2-1, with unresolved D. Germline CDR1 and CDR2: LGHNA and YSLEER. The CDR3 contains 18 residues. V lost 0 bases and J 0 bases, leaving 15 bases between the germline ends. The CDR3 spells CASSQDGKVPISYNEQFF. CDR3 bases: TGCGCCAGCAGCCAAGATGGGAAGGTTCCCATCTCCTACAATGAGCAGTTCTTC.

The gene calls are TRBV7-3 and TRBJ2-2; TRBD2 might be the D (5 bases). The CDR3 is made up of 15 amino acids. The V end was cut by 4 bases, the J end by 1 base, with 10 bases between. From germline, CDR1 is SGHTA and CDR2 FQGTGA. CDR3 in amino acids: CASSSGTWNTGELFF. Written as DNA, the CDR3 is TGTGCCAGCAGCTCGGGAACATGGAACACCGGGGAGCTGTTTTTT.

The genes are TRBV6-5 and TRBJ1-5; perhaps TRBD1 as D (5 bases). The germline V gene has CDR1 MNHEY and CDR2 SVGAGI. This CDR3 contains 15 residues. V shed 6 bases and J shed 4 bases, with 16 bases lying between them. CDR3 coding DNA: TGTGCCAGCAGGGGACGCGGAGAACCGAATCAGCCCCAGCATTTT. Translated: CASRGRGEPNQPQHF.

V and J are TRBV6-5 and TRBJ1-2; D remains ambiguous. Germline CDR1 and CDR2: MNHEY and SVGAGI. The CDR3 runs 14 residues. V shed 6 bases and J shed 0 bases, with 11 bases lying between them. Here the CDR3 DNA reads TGTGCCAGCAGCTCGAGCAGAGCTAACTATGGCTACACCTTC. Residues: CASSSSRANYGYTF.

The CDR3 is CASSKGASQPQHF. The CDR3 nucleotides are TGTGCCAGTAGTAAAGGGGCTAGTCAGCCCCAGCATTTT. This rearrangement joins TRBV19 to TRBJ1-5; possible D gene TRBD1, 5 bases. In germline, CDR1 is LNHDA, CDR2 SQIVND (reference sequence). Between the trimmed V and J ends, which lost 4 bases and 6 bases, there was a span of 10 bases. The CDR3 is made up of 13 amino acids.

With respect to this clone: The sample holds other DNA sequences that translate to the same CDR3. The J gene is TRBJ1-4, the V gene TRBV7-9; D may be TRBD1 (5 bases). Germline CDR1 and CDR2: SEHNR and FQNEAQ (reference sequence). Trimming removed 1 base at V and 3 bases at J, with 6 bases between. The CDR3 runs to 14 residues. The CDR3 DNA reads as TGTGCCAGCAGCTTAGGGGGGGCTAATGAAAAACTGTTTTTT. Amino acid sequence: CASSLGGANEKLFF.

The V gene is TRBV9, the J gene TRBJ2-2; D remains ambiguous. The CDR3 length is 16 residues. Germline CDR1 SGDLS, CDR2 YYNGEE. The V end lost 4 bases, the J end lost 2 bases, and 15 bases lay between the germline ends. As DNA, the CDR3 is TGTGCCAGCAGCTCCCCCCGCGGCATAAACACCGGGGAGCTGTTTTTT. The encoded protein is CASSSPRGINTGELFF.

The chain has TRBV6-1 and TRBJ1-2; D not resolved. Germline V CDR1 and CDR2: MNHNS, SASEGT. CDR3 length equals 18 residues. V was trimmed by 6 bases and J by 6 bases, leaving 29 bases between them. Written as DNA, the CDR3 is TGTGCCAGCAGAGAAACCCCATCGGGCTTGGAGGTCGTCGATGGCTACACCTTC. Translation: CASRETPSGLEVVDGYTF.

The chain recombines TRBV7-3 with TRBJ2-3; TRBD2 might be the D (5 bases). This CDR3 has 14 amino acids. V lost 5 bases to trimming and J lost 1 base, with 10 bases between them. CDR1 and CDR2 from the germline V gene are SGHTA and FQGTGA. In nucleotides, the CDR3 is TGTGCCAGCAGCCCCAGCGGCGGCACAGATACGCAGTATTTT. Translating it yields CASSPSGGTDTQYF.

The V gene is TRBV16, the J gene TRBJ1-2; D not certain. The V and J ends lost 2 bases and 8 bases respectively, with 6 bases between them. Germline CDR1 reads KGHSY; CDR2 reads FQNENV. The CDR3 contains 11 residues. This chain's CDR3 is CASSQKVGYTF. In DNA form, the CDR3 reads TGTGCCAGCAGCCAAAAAGTAGGCTACACCTTC.

The chain uses TRBV19 and TRBJ2-2, with 8 nucleotides matching TRBD2. Germline V CDR1 and CDR2: LNHDA, SQIVND (reference sequence). The V segment lost 6 bases and the J segment 5 bases; nucleotides outside the gene matches: 11. The CDR3 contains 16 residues. CDR3 in amino acids: CASRSSSGRRTGELFF. The CDR3 region has the DNA TGTGCCAGTAGATCCTCCAGCGGGAGACGAACCGGGGAGCTGTTTTTT.